Below are 6 T cell receptor beta chains sequenced from a single sample in a study of cytomegalovirus exposure and HLA in healthy donors. PCR used 60 Vbeta primers and 13 Jbeta primers. Measured with immunoSEQ multiplex PCR; TCRdb has only the in-frame clones, and not every one. The sample carries 170,000 or so clones, 70% to 85% recorded once. Sequenced material: PBMCs. All receptors derive from a woman aged 60 to 75 in good health and CMV-seropositive.

The V call is TRBV5-4, the J call TRBJ2-3; 7 bases are shared with TRBD1. Germline V gene lookup returns CDR1 SGHNT and CDR2 YYREEE (reference sequence). The CDR3 runs 14 residues. V lost 4 bases to trimming and J lost 4 bases; unmatched junction nucleotides: 6. The CDR3 DNA is TGTGCCAGCAGCAAACGACAGGGTCCAGATACGCAGTATTTT. Translating it yields CASSKRQGPDTQYF.

This chain uses TRBV28 with TRBJ2-1; 9 bases fit TRBD1. This CDR3 contains 14 residues. V gave up 11 bases and J gave up 2 bases; unmatched junction bases: 7. Germline loops: CDR1 MDHEN, CDR2 SYDVKM. The CDR3 nucleotides are TGTGCCTGCTCCGGGACAGGGCCCTACAATGAGCAGTTCTTC. Its protein product is CACSGTGPYNEQFF.

This chain connects TRBV11-2 to TRBJ2-1; D is unresolved. Germline CDR1 SGHAT, CDR2 FQNNGV. Between the trimmed V and J ends, which lost 6 bases and 0 bases, there was a span of 9 bases. The CDR3 covers 14 residues. CDR3 sequence reads: CASRSVSSYNEQFF. The CDR3 DNA reads as TGTGCCAGCAGATCCGTCAGCTCCTACAATGAGCAGTTCTTC.

The chain recombines TRBV28 with TRBJ2-7; possible D gene TRBD2, 6 bases. Germline V gene sequence: CDR1 MDHEN, CDR2 SYDVKM. The CDR3 is 16 amino acids. Trimming cost V 5 bases and J 1 base, with 18 bases left between them. The CDR3 DNA reads as TGTGCCAGCAGTCACCCAACCAGACGGGAGTCCTACGAGCAGTACTTC. Translating it yields CASSHPTRRESYEQYF.

There are a few counts of this clone. The same CDR3 also results from other DNA sequences found in this sample. The chain recombines TRBV5-1 with TRBJ1-2; 12 positions match TRBD1. The germline gives CDR1 SGHRS, CDR2 YFSETQ. The CDR3 runs to 14 residues. V was pared by 0 bases and J by 8 bases, with 2 bases of the junction left unmatched. CDR3: CASSLAGTGGGYTF. The CDR3 nucleotides read TGCGCCAGCAGCTTGGCAGGGACAGGGGGCGGCTACACCTTC.

The V gene is TRBV4-1, the J gene TRBJ1-2; 8 bases map to TRBD1. This CDR3 region has 14 residues. Germline loops: CDR1 MGHRA, CDR2 YSYEKL. The J segment lost 4 bases and the V segment lost 5 bases, leaving 6 bases of the junction unmatched. CDR3 DNA sequence: TGCGCCAGCAGCGCGACAGGGGCTGGCTATGGCTACACCTTC. This gives the protein CASSATGAGYGYTF.